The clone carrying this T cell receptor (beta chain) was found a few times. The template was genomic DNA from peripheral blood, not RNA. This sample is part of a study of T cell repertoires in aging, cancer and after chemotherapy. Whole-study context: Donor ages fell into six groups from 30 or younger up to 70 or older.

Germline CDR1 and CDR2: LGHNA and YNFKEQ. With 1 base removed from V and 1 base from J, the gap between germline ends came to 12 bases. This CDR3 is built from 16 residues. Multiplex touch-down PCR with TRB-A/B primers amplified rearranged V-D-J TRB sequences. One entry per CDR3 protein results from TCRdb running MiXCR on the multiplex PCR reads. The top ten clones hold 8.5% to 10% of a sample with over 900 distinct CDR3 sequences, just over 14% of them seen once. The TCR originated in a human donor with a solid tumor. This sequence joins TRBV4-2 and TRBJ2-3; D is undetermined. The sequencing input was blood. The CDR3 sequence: CASSQVSLGGTDTQYF. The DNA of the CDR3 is TGTGCCAGCAGCCAAGTCTCTCTAGGAGGCACAGATACGCAGTATTTT.